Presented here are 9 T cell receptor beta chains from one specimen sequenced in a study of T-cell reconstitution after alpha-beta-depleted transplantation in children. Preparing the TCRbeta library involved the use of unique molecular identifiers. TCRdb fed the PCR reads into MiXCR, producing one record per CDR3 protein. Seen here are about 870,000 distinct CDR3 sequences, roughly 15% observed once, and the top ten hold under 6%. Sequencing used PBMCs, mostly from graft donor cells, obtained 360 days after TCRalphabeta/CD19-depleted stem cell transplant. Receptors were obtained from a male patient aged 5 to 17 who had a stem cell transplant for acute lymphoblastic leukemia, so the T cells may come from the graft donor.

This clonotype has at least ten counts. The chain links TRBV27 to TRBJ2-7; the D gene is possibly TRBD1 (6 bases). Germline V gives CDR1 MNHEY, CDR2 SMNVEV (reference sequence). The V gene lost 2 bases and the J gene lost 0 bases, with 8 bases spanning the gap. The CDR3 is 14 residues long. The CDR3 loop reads CASSLIGGSYEQYF. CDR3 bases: TGTGCCAGCAGTTTAATAGGGGGCTCCTACGAGCAGTACTTC.

The CDR3 region is CASSARTRYETQYF. CDR3 sequence (DNA): TGTGCCAGCAGCGCGCGGACCAGATACGAGACCCAGTACTTC. This chain uses TRBV7-8 with TRBJ2-5; D not certain. Trimming removed 5 bases at V and 5 bases at J, with 15 bases between. This CDR3 has 14 residues. Germline assignment: CDR1 SGHVS and CDR2 FQNEAQ.

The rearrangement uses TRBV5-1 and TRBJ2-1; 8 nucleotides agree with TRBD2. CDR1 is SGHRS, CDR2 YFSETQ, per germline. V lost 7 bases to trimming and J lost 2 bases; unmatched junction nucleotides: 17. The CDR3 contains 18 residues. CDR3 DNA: TGCGCCAGCGGACAGAAGAGCGGGAGTACCCCTACCTACAATGAGCAGTTCTTC. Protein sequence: CASGQKSGSTPTYNEQFF.

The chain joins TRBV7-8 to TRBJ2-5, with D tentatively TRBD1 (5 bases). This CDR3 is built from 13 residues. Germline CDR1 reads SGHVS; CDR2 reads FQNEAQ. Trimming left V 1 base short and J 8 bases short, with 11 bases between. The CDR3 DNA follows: TGTGCCAGCAGCTTAGAGGGGTTTCACACCCAGTACTTC. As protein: CASSLEGFHTQYF.

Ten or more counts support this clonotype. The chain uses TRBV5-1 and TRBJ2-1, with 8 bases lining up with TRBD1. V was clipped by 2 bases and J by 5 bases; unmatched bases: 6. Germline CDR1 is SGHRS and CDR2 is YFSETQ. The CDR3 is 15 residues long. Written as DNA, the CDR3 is TGCGCCAGCAGCTTTGAGACAGGGGACCACAATGAGCAGTTCTTC. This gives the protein CASSFETGDHNEQFF.

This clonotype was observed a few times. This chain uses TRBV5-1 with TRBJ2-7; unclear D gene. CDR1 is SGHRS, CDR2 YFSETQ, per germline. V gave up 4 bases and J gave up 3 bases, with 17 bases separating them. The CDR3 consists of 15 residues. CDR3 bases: TGCGCCAGCAGCGAGCCGGCTGCTCGAGGCTACGAGCAGTACTTC. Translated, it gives CASSEPAARGYEQYF.

The CDR3 nucleotides are TGTGCCAGCAGCCAAATTCTTGAAGGGGTTAATGAAAAACTGTTTTTT. Translation gives CASSQILEGVNEKLFF. V gene TRBV14 combines with J gene TRBJ1-4, with D perhaps matching TRBD1 (5 bases). The CDR3 loop spans 16 amino acids. V shed 2 bases and J shed 4 bases, with 14 bases lying between them. From germline, CDR1 is SGHDN and CDR2 FVKESK.

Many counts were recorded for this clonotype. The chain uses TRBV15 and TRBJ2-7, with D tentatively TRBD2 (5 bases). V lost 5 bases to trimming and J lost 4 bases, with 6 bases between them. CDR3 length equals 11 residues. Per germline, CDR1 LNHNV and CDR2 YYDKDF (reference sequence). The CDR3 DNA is TGTGCCACCAGCCCGGGGTACGAGCAGTACTTC. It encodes CATSPGYEQYF.

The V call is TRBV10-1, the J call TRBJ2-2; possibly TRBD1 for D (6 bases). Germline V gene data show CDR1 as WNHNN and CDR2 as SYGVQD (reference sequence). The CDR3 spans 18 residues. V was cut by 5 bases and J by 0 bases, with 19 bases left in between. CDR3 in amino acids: CASSLYSITGTNTGELFF. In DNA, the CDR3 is TGCGCCAGCAGTCTATATTCCATAACAGGGACGAACACCGGGGAGCTGTTTTTT.